These T cell receptor beta chains were read from a single sample in a study of blood T cell repertoires in COVID-19. Some clones are missing from TCRdb's copy, which holds only in-frame ones; the method was immunoSEQ multiplex PCR. The sample lists about 140,000 clones; around 87% were seen once. Sequencing input: PBMCs or T cells enriched from blood (not recorded which). These receptors were obtained from a man in his sixties who had recovered from COVID-19. CDR3s include the opening cysteine and the closing phenylalanine or tryptophan. A row's size may be missing; if present it is once, few, many or a size class.

size	V	J	length	CDR3
NA	TRBV19	TRBJ2-5	14	CASTPGGRTETQYF
NA	TRBV5-5	TRBJ1-6	13	CASSEGANSPLHF
NA	TRBV19	TRBJ2-2	15	CASSRLAGYTGELFF
NA	TRBV6-2/TRBV6-3	TRBJ1-3	16	CASSYSGQSSGNTIYF
few	TRBV11-3	TRBJ1-5	12	CASSLRAQPQHF
NA	TRBV11-2	TRBJ1-3	17	CASSLYGHSLSGNTIYF
NA	TRBV2	TRBJ1-2	12	CASPRGAGGYTF
NA	TRBV5-1	TRBJ2-7	15	CASSLFSGGMDEQYF
NA	TRBV18	TRBJ1-2	14	CASSSRQSIYGYTF
NA	TRBV11-2	TRBJ2-2	12	CASSPRTGELFF
NA	TRBV6-4	TRBJ2-3	15	CASSPTGAGTDTQYF
once	TRBV9	TRBJ2-7	15	CASSADRGHSYEQYF
NA	TRBV13	TRBJ2-1	17	CASSYNLAGGDYNEQFF
NA	TRBV7-3	TRBJ1-4	12	CASSPQGARLFF
once	TRBV10-3	TRBJ2-7	16	CAISEVGGRQTYEQYF
NA	TRBV3-1/TRBV3-2	TRBJ2-1	13	CASSRTSWEEQFF
NA	TRBV2	TRBJ2-1	15	CASSPSGSSYNEQFF
NA	TRBV10-2	TRBJ2-2	13	CASGRENTGELFF
NA	TRBV13	TRBJ2-7	12	CASSLLQYEQYF
NA	TRBV7-8	TRBJ2-2	17	CASSPPRRLARTGELFF
NA	TRBV6-1	TRBJ1-2	17	CASSDGGNSLFRYGYTF
NA	TRBV5-1	TRBJ1-1	15	CASSIEGTMNTEAFF
NA	TRBV30	TRBJ2-5	13	CAWSVLGGETQYF
NA	TRBV28	TRBJ2-3	14	CASNRVGGTDTQYF
NA	TRBV12-3/TRBV12-4	TRBJ1-2	12	CASSQGWDGYTF
NA	TRBV6-6	TRBJ1-1	15	CASSYGAPSNTEAFF
NA	TRBV5-1	TRBJ2-7	15	CASSNLAGGSHEQYF
NA	TRBV7-9	TRBJ1-2	13	CASTPGSGYGYTF
few	TRBV18	TRBJ2-7	13	CASSPPGHYEQYF
NA	TRBV27	TRBJ1-2	13	CASSPGGYAGYTF
once	TRBV2	TRBJ2-3	15	CASRQGARNTDTQYF
NA	TRBV15	TRBJ2-7	15	CATSRSAGRNYEQYF
NA	TRBV5-4	TRBJ2-5	13	CASSLTNRETQYF
NA	TRBV19	TRBJ2-2	12	CASNKGAGELFF
NA	TRBV28	TRBJ2-7	14	CASSLEGLSHEQYF
NA	TRBV2	TRBJ2-2	15	CASSPTGTNTGELFF
few	TRBV7-8	TRBJ2-7	13	CASSSRGFGEQYF
NA	TRBV14	TRBJ2-5	15	CASSQGQRRGETQYF
NA	TRBV6-5	TRBJ2-3	13	CASSLTRTDTQYF
NA	TRBV3-1/TRBV3-2	TRBJ2-1	15	CASSRDRVSYNEQFF
NA	TRBV7-6	TRBJ2-1	14	CASSLGTKGDEQFF
NA	TRBV6-1	TRBJ1-2	14	CASSEDPGGHGYTF
NA	TRBV29-1	TRBJ1-2	12	CSVAEQGAGYTF
NA	TRBV27	TRBJ2-3	17	CASSKRRDRDRADTQYF
once	TRBV5-4	TRBJ1-6	15	CASSSDGGSTPPLHF
NA	TRBV18	TRBJ2-6	18	CASSPPRGKLSGANVLTF